This T cell receptor (beta chain) was captured by sequencing in a study of CD8 T cells in Susac syndrome (dated by TCRdb to between 2018 and 2021). For the wider study: Repertoire sequencing was used to test whether CD8+ T cell activation and differentiation in Susac syndrome was antigen driven. Clonality of the CD8+ T cell repertoire was compared between about a dozen healthy donors, approximately 14 Susac syndrome patients and about 15 multiple sclerosis patients.

Note on this clonotype: What antigen it recognizes has not been identified. The record has no base qualities; no much larger clone is one base away.

General findings and caveats noted by the study authors: The study acknowledged that relatively few individuals were included in the TCR sequencing and HLA analysis.

RNA was extracted using the RNeasy kit, and roughly 0.5 to 1 ug of the RNA was reverse transcribed with random hexamers. The immunoSEQ multiplex PCR assay, covering 54 Vbeta and 13 Jbeta segments, was used to amplify TCR beta CDR3 regions. To correct PCR amplification bias, a synthetic template baseline was used for both primer optimization and computational correction. The study's processing was this. Reads were annotated to V, D and J genes per IMGT and analyzed with immunoSEQ Analyzer, keeping only productive sequences. To calculate clonality, Shannon entropy was normalized by log2 of the number of productive unique sequences and then subtracted from one. For each patient and control, public and private clones were evaluated among the 100 most prevalent clones. Clones were defined as Susac-specific if absent from the healthy and MS cohorts, from 900 to 1,200 published viral clones and from other ImmuneACCESS disease sequences. TCRdb trimmed public reads at Q25 via fastp, called clones via MiXCR and kept in-frame beta chains. Every CDR3 protein is listed once, alongside the most common genes and DNA of its rows. What appears here as the V and J calls and clone size reflects TCRdb's work, not the paper's. The sample table lists around 270,000 distinct CDR3 sequences, approximately 89% of them with a count of one. The ten largest clonotypes hold 0.18% of the sample.

Peripheral blood CD8+ and CD4+ T cells from healthy donors, Susac syndrome patients and multiple sclerosis patients were profiled by high-throughput TCR beta sequencing. Treatment-naive patients with stable or active relapsing-remitting disease fulfilling revised McDonald criteria were used as multiple sclerosis controls. Bulk CD8+ and CD4+ T cells were purified by magnetic negative isolation, whereas CD8+ TEMRA cells were enriched by FACS. Blood was drawn into EDTA tubes, processed within 24 hours, and PBMCs were isolated by density gradient centrifugation. PBMCs intended for TCR sequencing were cryopreserved in liquid nitrogen and thawed later in a water bath at 37 degrees C. The sorted or isolated CD4+, CD8+ and CD8+ TEMRA cells reached a purity of at least 90%. V has 5 bases trimmed and J has 1 base trimmed; junction bases matching no gene number 7. Including cysteine and phenylalanine, the CDR3 has 15 amino acids. The entry retains the CDR3 DNA only, 45 bases that are in frame from base 1. The CDR1 and CDR2 encoded by the germline V gene are SGHAT and FQNNGV.

This sequence originates from a human donor with multiple sclerosis. Sample: CD8+ T cells from PBMCs. The chain joins TRBV11-2 to TRBJ2-5, and TRBD2 matches 7 of the central bases. The CDR3 protein is CASSQPWTSQETQYF. The DNA is TGTGCCAGCAGCCAACCTTGGACTAGCCAAGAGACCCAGTACTTC.